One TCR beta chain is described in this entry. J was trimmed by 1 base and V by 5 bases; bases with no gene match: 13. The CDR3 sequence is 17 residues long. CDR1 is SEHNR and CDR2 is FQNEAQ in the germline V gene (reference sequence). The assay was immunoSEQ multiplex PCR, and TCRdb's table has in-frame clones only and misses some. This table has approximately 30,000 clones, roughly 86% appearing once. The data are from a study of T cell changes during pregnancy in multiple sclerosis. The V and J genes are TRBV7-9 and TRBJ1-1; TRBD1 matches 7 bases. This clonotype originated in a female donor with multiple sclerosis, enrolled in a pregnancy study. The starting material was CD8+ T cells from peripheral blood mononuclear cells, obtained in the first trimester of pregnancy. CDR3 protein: CASSHPYTGERNTEAFF. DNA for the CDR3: TGTGCCAGCAGCCACCCCTATACAGGGGAAAGGAACACTGAAGCTTTCTTT.